This is a list of T cell receptor beta chains from one sample in a study of shared clonotypes between healthy human individuals. The repertoire was sequenced with immunoSEQ multiplex PCR; TCRdb's copy has only in-frame clones and lacks some. The sample yields over 2 million clones, about nine tenths seen once. The material sequenced was naive CD4+ T cells from PBMCs. Source of these receptors: a man aged 18 to 35 in good health. Some clones in this sample may be carry-over from other donors' samples. The CDR3 runs from the conserved cysteine through the conserved F or W. A D gene is named only where the DNA matches it firmly. Clone size is given for some rows only: seen once, a few or many times, or a class if the clone is expanded.

V gene	D gene	clone size	J gene	CDR3 DNA	CDR3 protein
TRBV19	-	-	TRBJ1-5	TGTGCCAGTAGTATAGAGAAGACTGGCAGGCATCGGGGGCCCCAGCATTTT	CASSIEKTGRHRGPQHF
TRBV7-2	TRBD1	-	TRBJ2-2	TGTGCCAGCAGCCCACGGACAGGGGGGACCGGGGAGCTGTTTTTT	CASSPRTGGTGELFF
TRBV10-3	TRBD2	-	TRBJ2-7	TGTGCCATCAGTGAGTCGGGACTAGCGGGAGTATGGTACGAGCAGTACTTC	CAISESGLAGVWYEQYF
TRBV5-1	TRBD2	-	TRBJ2-1	TGCGCCAGCAGCTTGGTCGCGGGAGGACCCAATGAGCAGTTCTTC	CASSLVAGGPNEQFF
TRBV5-4	-	-	TRBJ2-3	TGTGCCAGCAGGCCTGCCAGTAGCACAGATACGCAGTATTTT	CASRPASSTDTQYF
TRBV7-8	-	-	TRBJ2-3	TGTGCCAGCAGCACCCGGACGGTTCCAGATACGCAGTATTTT	CASSTRTVPDTQYF
TRBV2	-	-	TRBJ2-7	TGTGCCAGCAGTAGCGGCTCCTACGAGCAGTACTTC	CASSSGSYEQYF
TRBV5-1	-	-	TRBJ2-2	TGCGCCAGCAGCTCAGTACCGCAGAGCGGGGAGCTGTTTTTT	CASSSVPQSGELFF
TRBV15	-	-	TRBJ1-2	TGTGCCACCAGCCCTCCGGCGAGCAGGGGTTATGGCTACACCTTC	CATSPPASRGYGYTF
TRBV18	-	once	TRBJ2-7	TGTGCCAGCTCACCGATGAGCTCCTACGAGCAGTACTTC	CASSPMSSYEQYF
TRBV13	-	-	TRBJ2-1	TGTGCCAGCAGCTTAGGATTAAGTGAGCAGTTCTTC	CASSLGLSEQFF
TRBV6-5	-	once	TRBJ1-1	TGTGCCAGCAGTTCGGTAGCCCGGCAGAGAGCTTTCTTT	CASSSVARQRAFF
TRBV18	-	few	TRBJ1-2	TGTGCCAGCTCACCACTGGGGGAGGATGGCTACACCTTC	CASSPLGEDGYTF
TRBV2	TRBD2	-	TRBJ2-1	TGTGCCAGCAGTCAGACTAGCGGGGCACCCTACAATGAGCAGTTCTTC	CASSQTSGAPYNEQFF
TRBV5-1	TRBD1	once	TRBJ1-1	TGCGCCAGCAGCTCCCGGACAGGTTCGAACACTGAAGCTTTCTTT	CASSSRTGSNTEAFF
TRBV19	TRBD1	-	TRBJ1-5	TGTGCCAGTAGTGGGACAGGGGGTGATCAGCCCCAGCATTTT	CASSGTGGDQPQHF
TRBV29-1	-	-	TRBJ2-2	TGCAGCGCATCAACAGGGAACACCGGGGAGCTGTTTTTT	CSASTGNTGELFF
TRBV5-1	TRBD2	-	TRBJ2-5	TGCGCCAGCAGCTTGGAGCTAGCGGGAGGAGGAGAGACCCAGTACTTC	CASSLELAGGGETQYF
TRBV5-1	-	-	TRBJ2-5	TGCGCCAGCAGCTTCGGGTGGGAGACCCAGTACTTC	CASSFGWETQYF
TRBV28	-	-	TRBJ1-1	TGTGCCAGCAGTCGACCGCAGAACACTGAAGCTTTCTTT	CASSRPQNTEAFF
TRBV19	TRBD1	-	TRBJ1-1	TGTGCCAGTAGAGGACAGGCCCTGGAGGACACTGAAGCTTTCTTT	CASRGQALEDTEAFF
TRBV19	TRBD2	-	TRBJ2-1	TGTGCCAGTAGTGCGGGACTAGCGGTTTACAATGAGCAGTTCTTC	CASSAGLAVYNEQFF
TRBV5-1	-	few	TRBJ1-2	TGCGCCAGCAGCTTGGATAGGGCTCAGGGTGGCTACACCTTC	CASSLDRAQGGYTF
TRBV18	-	-	TRBJ2-7	TGTGCCAGCTCCCCCTACAGGGCAGGCAGCTCCTACGAGCAGTACTTC	CASSPYRAGSSYEQYF
TRBV7-2	-	once	TRBJ1-1	TGTGCCAGCAGCGACCGCCGGGGGGGCGGAGGGGTCACTGAAGCTTTCTTT	CASSDRRGGGGVTEAFF
TRBV28	-	-	TRBJ1-2	TGTGCCAGCAGTGGCGGGACTAGCTATGGCTACACCTTC	CASSGGTSYGYTF
TRBV29-1	-	-	TRBJ2-5	TGCAGCGTAGCTACAGGGTCTGAGACCCAGTACTTC	CSVATGSETQYF
TRBV28	-	-	TRBJ2-7	TGTGCCAGCAGTTGGCCGGGACTTAGGACCTACGAGCAGTACTTC	CASSWPGLRTYEQYF
TRBV5-6	-	-	TRBJ1-5	TGTGCCAGCAGCTTGGGGGGGCTGAGGGGCAATCAGCCCCAGCATTTT	CASSLGGLRGNQPQHF
TRBV28	TRBD2	-	TRBJ2-7	TGTGCCAGCAGTTTGGGACTAGCGGGAGGGCCGGGGGAGCAGTACTTC	CASSLGLAGGPGEQYF
TRBV2	-	few	TRBJ1-1	TGTGCCAGCGTCCGGGACGTGGGAAAGGCTTTCTTT	CASVRDVGKAFF
TRBV5-1	-	-	TRBJ2-5	TGCGCCAGCAGCCAGGGAGAGACCCAGTACTTC	CASSQGETQYF
TRBV19	-	once	TRBJ1-6	TGTGCTGCCGGGACCCACGGCTCCTATAATTCACCCCTCCACTTT	CAAGTHGSYNSPLHF
TRBV4-1	-	-	TRBJ1-5	TGCGCCAGCAGCCAAGAGGCGTATAGCAATCAGCCCCAGCATTTT	CASSQEAYSNQPQHF
TRBV27	-	-	TRBJ2-3	TGTGCCAGCAGTTTGTCCGGACGAAGGGTCACAGATACGCAGTATTTT	CASSLSGRRVTDTQYF
TRBV20-1	-	-	TRBJ2-1	TGCAGTGCGTCCCCTGATAATGAGCAGTTCTTC	CSASPDNEQFF
TRBV5-1	TRBD2	-	TRBJ2-1	TGCGCCAGCAGCGTGGCGGGAGGGTACGGCTACAATGAGCAGTTCTTC	CASSVAGGYGYNEQFF
TRBV28	-	-	TRBJ2-1	TGTGCCAGCAGTTTGGGGGGTAGCATCTACAATGAGCAGTTCTTC	CASSLGGSIYNEQFF
TRBV29-1	-	once	TRBJ2-2	TGCAGCGTTGATAGGGAGTTTACCGGGGAGCTGTTTTTT	CSVDREFTGELFF
TRBV9	-	-	TRBJ2-1	TGTGCCAGCAGCCTTAGAGCCGGGACTCTGGTCTACAATGAGCAGTTCTTC	CASSLRAGTLVYNEQFF
TRBV4-1	-	-	TRBJ1-4	TGCGCCAGCAGCCTCACGACAGCTAATGAAAAACTGTTTTTT	CASSLTTANEKLFF
TRBV6-5	-	-	TRBJ1-3	TGTGCCAGCAGCATGGAAGTCTCTGGAAACACCATATATTTT	CASSMEVSGNTIYF
TRBV7-6	TRBD1	-	TRBJ1-2	TGTGCCAGCAGCCCTGGGACAGGGGGTCTCAACTATGGCTACACCTTC	CASSPGTGGLNYGYTF